This T cell receptor beta chain was retrieved from a study of technical replicates of blood from a few donors. V was clipped by 4 bases and J by 3 bases, with 9 bases between them. The CDR3 extends over 13 amino acids. Germline V gives CDR1 SGHNT, CDR2 YYREEE (reference sequence). Here immunoSEQ multiplex PCR was the method, and the copy in TCRdb shows in-frame clones only, minus some. The repertoire has tens of thousands of clones, around 97% of them found once; the top ten carry 0.2% to 0.3%. The TCR originated in a human donor in good health. The rearrangement joins TRBV5-4 to TRBJ2-3; perhaps TRBD2 as D (6 bases). Sequencing was done on a sample of T cells isolated from PBMCs. CDR3 in amino acids: CASSELATDTQYF. The CDR3 region has the DNA TGTGCCAGCAGCGAACTAGCTACAGATACGCAGTATTTT.